The 21 T cell receptor beta chains given below trace back to one sample, sequenced in a study of breast tumors, draining lymph nodes, adjacent tissues. In TCRdb, the multiplex PCR reads were re-called with MiXCR into one record per CDR3 protein. The sample contains under 75,000 distinct CDR3 sequences, less than 75% of which appear only once. Sequenced input: breast tumor tissue. The receptors stem from a female donor with breast cancer. Some clones in this sample may be carry-over from other donors' samples.

This clonotype was observed at least ten times. The V gene is TRBV5-4, the J gene TRBJ1-2; D is possibly TRBD1 (6 bases). From germline, CDR1 is SGHNT and CDR2 YYREEE (reference sequence). The CDR3 has 13 residues. V was trimmed by 4 bases and J by 8 bases, leaving 15 bases between them. The DNA for the CDR3 is TGTGCCAGCAGCCCGGGGGGGCTGAGGGGCTACACCTTC. Amino acids: CASSPGGLRGYTF.

This clonotype occurred many times. The chain recombines TRBV20-1 with TRBJ2-1; 14 nucleotides agree with TRBD2. Germline trimming cut 5 bases from V and 4 bases from J; bases unmatched to any gene: 7. CDR1 DFQATT and CDR2 SNEGSKA come from the germline V gene (reference sequence). The CDR3 runs 16 residues. CDR3 sequence reads: CSASTGLAGVYNEQFF. CDR3 nucleotides: TGCAGTGCTTCAACGGGACTAGCGGGAGTTTACAATGAGCAGTTCTTC.

This clonotype was counted between two and nine times. This chain joins TRBV5-6 and TRBJ2-3, with D perhaps given as TRBD1 or TRBD2 (5 bases each). This CDR3 contains 14 residues. Germline-derived CDR1 and CDR2 are SGHDT and YYEEEE. The V and J ends lost 1 base and 5 bases respectively, with 11 bases between them. The CDR3 reads CASSLMGVIDTQYF. The CDR3, as DNA: TGTGCCAGCAGCTTGATGGGGGTGATAGATACGCAGTATTTT.

V gene TRBV29-1 combines with J gene TRBJ2-7; D might be TRBD2 (5 bases). V was trimmed by 5 bases and J by 3 bases, leaving 17 bases between them. The CDR3 is 14 amino acids. From germline, CDR1 is SQVTM and CDR2 ANQGSEA. The CDR3, as DNA: TGCAGCGTTCTGCCCTATGAAGGACTCTACGAGCAGTACTTC. Translating gives CSVLPYEGLYEQYF.

This sequence joins TRBV5-6 and TRBJ2-7, with 9 bases matching TRBD1. V was pared by 4 bases and J by 12 bases, with 8 bases of the junction left unmatched. The CDR3 is 12 residues long. Germline loops: CDR1 SGHDT, CDR2 YYEEEE. This CDR3 is CASSKDRGDPYF. The CDR3 region has the DNA TGTGCCAGCAGCAAGGACAGGGGCGATCCGTACTTC.

The V and J genes are TRBV7-2 and TRBJ2-1; no clear D. The CDR3 has 13 residues. Germline lookup yields CDR1 SGHTA and CDR2 FQGNSA. Deletions cut 5 bases from V and 3 bases from J, with 8 bases between. The CDR3 nucleotides read TGTGCCAGCAGCCCGTACAACTACAATGAGCAGTTCTTC. It yields the protein CASSPYNYNEQFF.

Many counts were recorded for this clonotype. V is TRBV29-1 and J is TRBJ1-5; 8 nucleotides line up with TRBD1. V dropped 7 bases and J dropped 4; count of bases not matched to a gene: 3. The CDR3 covers 12 residues. Germline V lookup: CDR1 SQVTM, CDR2 ANQGSEA. The CDR3 DNA sequence: TGCAGCGCCGGACAGGGAAATCAGCCCCAGCATTTT. It encodes CSAGQGNQPQHF.

This clonotype was observed many times. V usage is TRBV2 and J usage is TRBJ2-7; D may be TRBD1 (6 bases). CDR3 length: 13 residues. Germline V CDR1 and CDR2: SNHLY, FYNNEI. V was pared by 3 bases and J by 9 bases, with 15 bases between. The CDR3 region is CASSDGDTDWQYF. Written as DNA, the CDR3 is TGTGCCAGCAGTGACGGGGACACGGACTGGCAGTACTTC.

The chain combines TRBV24-1 with TRBJ2-1; TRBD2 agrees at 11 bases. This CDR3 is 18 amino acids long. V lost 9 bases, J lost 3 bases, and 15 bases stayed unmatched. Per germline, CDR1 KGHDR and CDR2 SFDVKD. The CDR3 spells CATSDSGRARDLYNEQFF. CDR3 nucleotide sequence: TGTGCCACCTCAGATAGCGGGAGGGCGAGGGACCTCTACAATGAGCAGTTCTTC.

This clonotype was seen repeatedly, ten times or more. The chain carries TRBV5-6 and TRBJ2-7; D unclear. V gave up 4 bases and J gave up 0 bases, with 8 bases separating them. This CDR3 has 13 residues. Germline V gives CDR1 SGHDT, CDR2 YYEEEE. The CDR3 DNA sequence: TGTGCCAGCAGCGTAGTGGACTCCTACGAGCAGTACTTC. It codes for CASSVVDSYEQYF.

This clonotype was picked up many times. The V and J genes are TRBV7-2 and TRBJ2-7, with TRBD2 matching 8 bases. The CDR3 length is 13 residues. J was trimmed by 3 bases and V by 6 bases; bases with no gene match: 4. Germline V gene sequence: CDR1 SGHTA, CDR2 FQGNSA. This CDR3 is CASSWTSSYEQYF. The DNA of the CDR3 is TGTGCCAGCAGTTGGACTAGCAGCTACGAGCAGTACTTC.

This CDR3 is CASSVGGRSSSYNEQFF. Here the CDR3 DNA reads TGTGCCAGCAGCGTTGGCGGGAGGTCTAGCTCCTACAATGAGCAGTTCTTC. The rearrangement joins TRBV9 to TRBJ2-1; TRBD2 aligns across 8 bases. V shed 2 bases and J 0 bases; nucleotides not matched to a gene: 7. The CDR3 contains 17 residues. Germline values: CDR1 SGDLS, CDR2 YYNGEE.

This clonotype appeared a single time. The chain links TRBV12-3 or TRBV12-4 to TRBJ2-1, with 8 bases matching TRBD1. V lost 2 bases to trimming and J lost 5 bases; unmatched junction nucleotides: 5. There are 15 residues in the CDR3. In DNA form, the CDR3 reads TGTGCCAGCAGTTTATACGGGACAGGACACAATGAGCAGTTCTTC. Translated, it gives CASSLYGTGHNEQFF.

J is TRBJ1-2 and V is TRBV5-5; 11 bases match TRBD1. The V and J ends lost 5 bases and 8 bases, in that order; junction bases with no gene match: 8. CDR3 length equals 14 residues. Germline CDR1 and CDR2: SGHKS and YYEKEE (reference sequence). This CDR3 is CASRTDRGLQGYTF. DNA of the CDR3: TGTGCCAGCAGAACGGACAGGGGGCTACAGGGCTACACCTTC.

V gene TRBV7-2 combines with J gene TRBJ1-2; D possibly corresponds to TRBD1 (5 bases). Germline V CDR1 and CDR2: SGHTA, FQGNSA. The CDR3 has 17 residues. The V and J ends lost 5 bases and 8 bases respectively, with 27 bases between them. CDR3 loop: CASSTRLETATGQGYTF. For the CDR3, the DNA is TGTGCCAGCAGCACCCGATTGGAGACAGCTACCGGCCAGGGCTACACCTTC.

This clonotype was detected ten times or more. Here the CDR3 reads CASSLIAGRADTQYF. Written as DNA, the CDR3 is TGTGCCAGCAGTTTAATAGCGGGCAGGGCAGATACGCAGTATTTT. V usage is TRBV12-3 or TRBV12-4 and J usage is TRBJ2-3; 7 nucleotides agree with TRBD2. The CDR3 runs 15 residues. The trim removed 2 bases at V and 4 bases at J, leaving 6 bases unmatched.

This chain uses TRBV9 with TRBJ1-6; D is unclear. Trimming shortened V by 0 bases and J by 9 bases, and 10 bases separated the two germline ends. This CDR3 region has 14 residues. Per germline, CDR1 SGDLS and CDR2 YYNGEE. Here the CDR3 reads CASSVGMVGSPLHF. The CDR3 DNA reads TGTGCCAGCAGCGTAGGTATGGTGGGTTCACCCCTCCACTTT.

The rearrangement uses TRBV14 and TRBJ1-3; a possible D gene is TRBD1 (5 bases). CDR1 is SGHDN and CDR2 is FVKESK in the germline V gene. V lost 4 bases, J lost 0 bases, and 10 bases lay in between. The CDR3 spans 15 residues. CDR3 region: CASSRWDDSGNTIYF. As DNA, the CDR3 is TGTGCCAGCAGCCGATGGGACGACTCTGGAAACACCATATATTTT.

This clonotype was seen a few times. This chain connects TRBV10-3 to TRBJ1-3; TRBD1 is a possible D gene (5 bases). The CDR3 contains 17 residues. Trimming removed 4 bases from V and 8 bases from J, with 24 bases in between. Germline CDR1 ENHRY, CDR2 SYGVKD. This chain's CDR3 is CAISGGQGSPYGYTIYF. In DNA form, the CDR3 reads TGTGCCATCAGTGGGGGCCAGGGCTCTCCCTATGGCTACACCATATATTTT.

On this clonotype itself: A single base separates this from a much larger clone, so it may be a read error. V and J are TRBV28 and TRBJ2-1, with D maybe TRBD2 (6 bases). The germline CDR1 and CDR2 sequences are MDHEN and SYDVKM. The V and J ends lost 5 bases and 6 bases respectively, with 11 bases between them. The CDR3 consists of 13 residues. CDR3 region: CASSGGESNEQFF. DNA for the CDR3: TGTGCCAGCAGTGGCGGGGAGAGCAATGAGCAGTTCTTC.

This clonotype was detected only a few times. Since a much larger clone is just one base distant, this may be a read error. V and J are TRBV6-6 and TRBJ1-5; maybe TRBD1 (6 bases). Germline CDR1 and CDR2: MNHNY and SVGAGI (reference sequence). Trimming removed 7 bases from V and 7 bases from J, with 14 bases in between. CDR3 length: 13 amino acids. Written as DNA, the CDR3 is TGTGCCAGCACCCTCGGGGACAAACAGCCCCAGCATTTT. The encoded protein is CASTLGDKQPQHF.